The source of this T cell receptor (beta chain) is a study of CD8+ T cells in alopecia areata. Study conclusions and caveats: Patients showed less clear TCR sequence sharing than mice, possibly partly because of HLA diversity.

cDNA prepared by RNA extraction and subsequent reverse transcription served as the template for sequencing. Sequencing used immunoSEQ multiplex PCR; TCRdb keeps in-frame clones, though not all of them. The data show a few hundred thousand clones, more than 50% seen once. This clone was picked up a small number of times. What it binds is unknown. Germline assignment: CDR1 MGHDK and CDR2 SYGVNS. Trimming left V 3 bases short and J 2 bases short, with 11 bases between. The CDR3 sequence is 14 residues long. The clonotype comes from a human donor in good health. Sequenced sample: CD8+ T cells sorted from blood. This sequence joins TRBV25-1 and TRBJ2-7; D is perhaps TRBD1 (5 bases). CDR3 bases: TGTGCCAGCAGTGATGGGGCCTACACCTACGAGCAGTACTTC. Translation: CASSDGAYTYEQYF.